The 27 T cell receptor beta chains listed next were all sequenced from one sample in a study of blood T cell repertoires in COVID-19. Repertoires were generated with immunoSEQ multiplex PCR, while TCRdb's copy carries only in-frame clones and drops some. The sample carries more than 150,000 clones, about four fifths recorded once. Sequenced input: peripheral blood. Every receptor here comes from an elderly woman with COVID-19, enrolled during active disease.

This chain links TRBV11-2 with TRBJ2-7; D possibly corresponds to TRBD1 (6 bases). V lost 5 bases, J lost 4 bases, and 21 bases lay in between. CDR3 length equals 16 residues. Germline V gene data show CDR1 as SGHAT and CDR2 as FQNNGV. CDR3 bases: TGTGCCAGCAGCCAAGACTCCACCGGGACACTTTACGAGCAGTACTTC. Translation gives CASSQDSTGTLYEQYF. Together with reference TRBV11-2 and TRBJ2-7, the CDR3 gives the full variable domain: EAGVAQSPRYKIIEKRQSVAFWCNPISGHATLYWYQQILGQGPKLLIQFQNNGVVDDSQLPKDRFSAERLKGVDSTLKIQPAKLEDSAVYLCASSQDSTGTLYEQYFGPGTRLTVT.

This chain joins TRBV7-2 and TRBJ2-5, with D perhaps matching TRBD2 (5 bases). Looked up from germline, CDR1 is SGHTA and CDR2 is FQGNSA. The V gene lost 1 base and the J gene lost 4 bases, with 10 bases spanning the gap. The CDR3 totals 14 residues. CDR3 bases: TGTGCCAGCAGCTTAGACGAGGGAAGAGAGACCCAGTACTTC. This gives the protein CASSLDEGRETQYF.

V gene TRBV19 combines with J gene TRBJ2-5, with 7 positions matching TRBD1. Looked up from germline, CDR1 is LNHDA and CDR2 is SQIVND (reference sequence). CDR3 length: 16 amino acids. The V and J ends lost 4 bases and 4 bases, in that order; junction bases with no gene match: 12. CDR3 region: CASSRGTAPLVETQYF. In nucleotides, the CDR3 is TGTGCCAGTAGTAGAGGGACAGCGCCCCTTGTAGAGACCCAGTACTTC.

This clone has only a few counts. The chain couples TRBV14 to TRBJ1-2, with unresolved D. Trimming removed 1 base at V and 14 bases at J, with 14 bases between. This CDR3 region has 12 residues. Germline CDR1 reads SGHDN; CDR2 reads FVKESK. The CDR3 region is CASSQAMRVLTF. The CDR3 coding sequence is TGTGCCAGCAGCCAAGCTATGAGGGTATTGACCTTC. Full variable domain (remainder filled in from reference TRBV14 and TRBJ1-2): EAGVTQFPSHSVIEKGQTVTLRCDPISGHDNLYWYRRVMGKEIKFLLHFVKESKQDESGMPNNRFLAERTGGTYSTLKVQPAELEDSGVYFCASSQAMRVLTFGSGTRLTVV.

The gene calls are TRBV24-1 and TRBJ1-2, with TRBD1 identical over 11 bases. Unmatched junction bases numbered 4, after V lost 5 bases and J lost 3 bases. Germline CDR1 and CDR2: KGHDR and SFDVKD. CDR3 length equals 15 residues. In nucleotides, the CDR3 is TGTGCCACCAGTGGACCGGGACAGGGGGACTATGGCTACACCTTC. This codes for CATSGPGQGDYGYTF.

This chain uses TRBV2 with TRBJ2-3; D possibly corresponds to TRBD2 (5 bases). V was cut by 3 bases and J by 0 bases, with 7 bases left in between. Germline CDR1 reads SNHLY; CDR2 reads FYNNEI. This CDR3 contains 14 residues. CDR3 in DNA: TGTGCCAGCAGTGACGACTATAGCACAGATACGCAGTATTTT. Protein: CASSDDYSTDTQYF.

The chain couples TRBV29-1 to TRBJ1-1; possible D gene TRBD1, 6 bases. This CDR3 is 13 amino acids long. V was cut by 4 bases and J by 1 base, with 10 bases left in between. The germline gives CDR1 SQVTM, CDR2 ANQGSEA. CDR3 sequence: CSVVRGTNTEAFF. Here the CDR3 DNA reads TGCAGCGTTGTAAGGGGGACGAACACTGAAGCTTTCTTT.

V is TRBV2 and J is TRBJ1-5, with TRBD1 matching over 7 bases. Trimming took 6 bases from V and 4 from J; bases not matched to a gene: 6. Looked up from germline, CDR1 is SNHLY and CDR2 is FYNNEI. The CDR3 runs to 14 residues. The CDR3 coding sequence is TGTGCCAGCAGCCCATGGACAGGTAATCAGCCCCAGCATTTT. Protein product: CASSPWTGNQPQHF.

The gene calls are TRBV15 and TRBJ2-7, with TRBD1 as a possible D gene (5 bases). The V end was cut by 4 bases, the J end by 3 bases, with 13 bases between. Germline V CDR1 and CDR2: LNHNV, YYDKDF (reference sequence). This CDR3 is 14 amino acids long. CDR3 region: CATSKTELLYEQYF. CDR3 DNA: TGTGCCACCAGCAAGACAGAGTTACTCTACGAGCAGTACTTC. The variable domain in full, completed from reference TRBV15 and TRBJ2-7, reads DAMVIQNPRYQVTQFGKPVTLSCSQTLNHNVMYWYQQKSSQAPKLLFHYYDKDFNNEADTPDNFQSRRPNTSFCFLDIRSPGLGDTAMYLCATSKTELLYEQYFGPGTRLTVT.

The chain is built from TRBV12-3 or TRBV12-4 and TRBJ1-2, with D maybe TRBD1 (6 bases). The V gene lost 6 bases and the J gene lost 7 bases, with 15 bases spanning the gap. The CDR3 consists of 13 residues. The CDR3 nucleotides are TGTGCCAGCAGGAGAGACAGGTTCGGTGGCTACACCTTC. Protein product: CASRRDRFGGYTF.

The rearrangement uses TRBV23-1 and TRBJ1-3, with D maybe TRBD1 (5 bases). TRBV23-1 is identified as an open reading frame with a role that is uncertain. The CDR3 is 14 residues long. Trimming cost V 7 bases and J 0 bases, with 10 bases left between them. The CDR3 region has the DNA TGCGCCAGCATCAGGGTTTTCTCTGGAAACACCATATATTTT. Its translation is CASIRVFSGNTIYF.

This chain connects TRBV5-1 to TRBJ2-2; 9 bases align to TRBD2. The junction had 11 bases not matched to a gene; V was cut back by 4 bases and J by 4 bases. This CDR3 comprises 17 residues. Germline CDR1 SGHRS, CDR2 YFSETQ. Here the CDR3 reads CASSLLEAGGGTGELFF. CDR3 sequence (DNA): TGCGCCAGCAGCCTATTAGAAGCGGGAGGAGGCACCGGGGAGCTGTTTTTT. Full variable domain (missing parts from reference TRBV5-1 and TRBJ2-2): KAGVTQTPRYLIKTRGQQVTLSCSPISGHRSVSWYQQTPGQGLQFLFEYFSETQRNKGNFPGRFSGRQFSNSRSEMNVSTLELGDSALYLCASSLLEAGGGTGELFFGEGSRLTVL.

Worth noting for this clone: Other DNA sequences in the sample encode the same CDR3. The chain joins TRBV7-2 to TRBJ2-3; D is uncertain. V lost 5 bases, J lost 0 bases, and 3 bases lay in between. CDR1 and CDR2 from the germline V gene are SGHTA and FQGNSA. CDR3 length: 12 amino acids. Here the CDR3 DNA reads TGTGCCAGCAGCCCGAGCACAGATACGCAGTATTTT. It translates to CASSPSTDTQYF.

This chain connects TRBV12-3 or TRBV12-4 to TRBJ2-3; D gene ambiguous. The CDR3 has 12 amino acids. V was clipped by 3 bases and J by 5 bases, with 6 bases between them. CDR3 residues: CASSFAEDTQYF. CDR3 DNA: TGTGCCAGCAGTTTTGCAGAAGATACGCAGTATTTT.

CDR3 region: CASSLQGIGTGELFF. In nucleotides, the CDR3 is TGCGCCAGCAGCCTACAGGGCATTGGCACCGGGGAGCTGTTTTTT. The chain employs TRBV5-1 and TRBJ2-2; tentatively, D is TRBD1 (6 bases). With 4 bases removed from V and 4 bases from J, the gap between germline ends came to 14 bases. In germline, CDR1 is SGHRS, CDR2 YFSETQ. The CDR3 spans 15 residues.

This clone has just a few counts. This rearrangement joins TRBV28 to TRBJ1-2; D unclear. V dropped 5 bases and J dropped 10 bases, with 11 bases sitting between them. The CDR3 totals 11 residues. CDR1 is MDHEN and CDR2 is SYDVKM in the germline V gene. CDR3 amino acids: CASSLEEDYTF. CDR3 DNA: TGTGCCAGCAGTCTGGAAGAGGACTACACCTTC.

Here the CDR3 reads CASPPSTGFNYEQYF. CDR3 sequence (DNA): TGCGCCAGCCCTCCATCGACAGGGTTTAACTACGAGCAGTACTTC. The rearrangement uses TRBV10-1 and TRBJ2-7, with 7 bases matching TRBD1. Germline CDR1 is WNHNN and CDR2 is SYGVQD (reference sequence). The junction had 13 bases not matched to a gene; V was cut back by 8 bases and J by 3 bases. CDR3 size: 15 residues.

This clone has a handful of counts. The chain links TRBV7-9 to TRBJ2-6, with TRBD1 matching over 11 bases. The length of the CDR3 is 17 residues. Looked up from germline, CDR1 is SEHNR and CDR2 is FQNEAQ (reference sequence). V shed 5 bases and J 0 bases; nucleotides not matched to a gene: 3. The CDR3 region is CASSKGQGVSGANVLTF. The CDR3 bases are TGTGCCAGCAGCAAGGGACAGGGGGTCTCTGGGGCCAACGTCCTGACTTTC.

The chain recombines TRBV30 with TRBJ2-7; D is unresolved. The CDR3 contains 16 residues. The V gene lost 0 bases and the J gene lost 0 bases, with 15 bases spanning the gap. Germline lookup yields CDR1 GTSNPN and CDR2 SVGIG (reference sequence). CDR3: CAWSVRRLIGSYEQYF. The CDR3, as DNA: TGTGCCTGGAGTGTCCGTCGATTGATCGGCTCCTACGAGCAGTACTTC. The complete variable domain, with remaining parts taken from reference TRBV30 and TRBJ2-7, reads SQTIHQWPATLVQPVGSPLSLECTVEGTSNPNLYWYRQAAGRGLQLLFYSVGIGQISSEVPQNLSASRPQDRQFILSSKKLLLSDSGFYLCAWSVRRLIGSYEQYFGPGTRLTVT.

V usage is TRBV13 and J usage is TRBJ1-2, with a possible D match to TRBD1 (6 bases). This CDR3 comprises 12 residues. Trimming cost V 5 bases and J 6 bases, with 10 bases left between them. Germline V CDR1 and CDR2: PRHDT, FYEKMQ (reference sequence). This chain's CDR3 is CASSQTGNGYTF. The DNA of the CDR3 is TGTGCCAGCAGCCAAACAGGGAATGGCTACACCTTC.

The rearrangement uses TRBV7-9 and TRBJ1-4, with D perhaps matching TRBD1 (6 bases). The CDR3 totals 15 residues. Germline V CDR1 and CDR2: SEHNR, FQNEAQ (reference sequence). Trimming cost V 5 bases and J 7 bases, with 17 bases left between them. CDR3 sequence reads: CASSPGQTPSEKLFF. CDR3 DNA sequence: TGTGCCAGCAGCCCCGGACAGACGCCTTCTGAAAAACTGTTTTTT.

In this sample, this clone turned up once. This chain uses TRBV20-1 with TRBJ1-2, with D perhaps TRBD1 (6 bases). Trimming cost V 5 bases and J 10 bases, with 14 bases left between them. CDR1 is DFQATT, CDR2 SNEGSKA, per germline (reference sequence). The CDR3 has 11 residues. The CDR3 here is CSALSTGPYTF. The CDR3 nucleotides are TGCAGTGCTCTTTCGACAGGTCCCTACACCTTC.

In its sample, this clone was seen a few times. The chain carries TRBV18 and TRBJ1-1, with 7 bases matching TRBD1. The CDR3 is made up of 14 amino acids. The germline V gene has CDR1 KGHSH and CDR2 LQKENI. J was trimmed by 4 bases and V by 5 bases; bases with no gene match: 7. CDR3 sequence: CASSEDRSSTEAFF. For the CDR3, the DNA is TGTGCCAGCTCAGAGGACAGGTCGAGCACTGAAGCTTTCTTT.

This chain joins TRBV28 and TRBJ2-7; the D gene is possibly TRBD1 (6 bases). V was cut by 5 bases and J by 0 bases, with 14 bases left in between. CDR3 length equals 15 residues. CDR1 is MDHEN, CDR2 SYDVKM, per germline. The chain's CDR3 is CASSPPGTISYEQYF. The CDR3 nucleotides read TGTGCCAGCAGTCCTCCCGGGACAATCTCCTACGAGCAGTACTTC.

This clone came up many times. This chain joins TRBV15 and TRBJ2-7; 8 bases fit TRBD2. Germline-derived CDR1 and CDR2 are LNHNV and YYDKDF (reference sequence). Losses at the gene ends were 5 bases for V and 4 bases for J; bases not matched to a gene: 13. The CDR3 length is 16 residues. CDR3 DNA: TGTGCCACCAGCCTTGGGGGGAGCGGGAGTATGTACGAGCAGTACTTC. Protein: CATSLGGSGSMYEQYF.

CDR3: CASRDTGRSYGYTF. The CDR3, as DNA: TGTGCCAGTAGAGATACAGGTCGATCCTATGGCTACACCTTC. The rearrangement uses TRBV19 and TRBJ1-2, with D perhaps matching TRBD1 (5 bases). V shed 6 bases and J shed 4 bases, with 15 bases lying between them. Germline CDR1 reads LNHDA; CDR2 reads SQIVND (reference sequence). This CDR3 spans 14 amino acids.

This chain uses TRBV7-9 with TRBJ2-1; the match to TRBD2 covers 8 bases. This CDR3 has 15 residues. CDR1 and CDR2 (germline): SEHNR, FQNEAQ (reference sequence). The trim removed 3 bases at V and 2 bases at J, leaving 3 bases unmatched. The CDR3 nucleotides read TGTGCCAGCAGCTTGCGGGGGGCTACCTACAATGAGCAGTTCTTC. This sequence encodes CASSLRGATYNEQFF.